This paragraph reports one T cell receptor beta chain. In the study's own analysis: Filtering of immunoSEQ junctional sequences could not match full-length read filtering. Measured with immunoSEQ multiplex PCR; TCRdb has only the in-frame clones, and not every one. V and J calls and clone size come straight from that table; D and trimming were deduced from the DNA. The sample yields around 88,000 clones, under 70% seen once. The data were obtained in a study of shared clonotypes between healthy human individuals. About the research overall: For every donor, three CD4 naive, three CD4 memory, two CD8 naive and one CD8 memory plates were used.

Adult donors, all healthy and HIV-negative, had no recent acute infections or vaccinations. CD45RO+ cells plus CCR7-negative CD45RA+ TemRA cells formed CD8 memory. Between the trimmed V and J ends, which lost 7 bases and 5 bases, there was a span of 20 bases. The CDR3 is 15 amino acids. Germline values: CDR1 ENHRY, CDR2 SYGVKD. The V call is TRBV10-3, the J call TRBJ1-1; perhaps TRBD1 as D (5 bases). Specimen: memory CD8+ T cells sorted from blood. The subset was: CD45RO+ cells pooled with CCR7-negative TemRA cells. This sequence was found in a man in his thirties or forties in good health. The chain's CDR3 is CAIKGYGDAKTEAFF. In DNA form, the CDR3 reads TGTGCCATCAAAGGGTACGGGGACGCCAAAACTGAAGCTTTCTTT.